These T cell receptor beta chains were read from a single sample in a study of T-cell memory formation after mild COVID-19. A single record per CDR3 protein comes from TCRdb applying MiXCR to the 5' RACE reads. Of roughly 550,000 distinct CDR3 sequences listed, about a fifth are singletons. The sample consisted of PBMCs or a T cell subset sorted from them (not recorded which). The receptors were gathered from an adult woman who had mild COVID-19 (a few samples of this study predate the infection). Cell type and time point are not known. CDR3s include the opening cysteine and the closing phenylalanine or tryptophan. The order of the fields is D gene, J gene, clone size, V gene, CDR3 DNA, CDR3 protein. A D gene is named only where the DNA matches it firmly. Rows give clone size only sometimes, using once, few, many, or a class for an expanded clone.

D gene: NA
J gene: TRBJ2-3
clone size: NA
V gene: TRBV12-3/TRBV12-4
CDR3 DNA: TGTGCCAGCAGGATAGGGGGACGCACAGATACGCAGTATTTT
CDR3 protein: CASRIGGRTDTQYF

D gene: NA
J gene: TRBJ1-5
clone size: NA
V gene: TRBV29-1
CDR3 DNA: TGCAGCGTTTCCTTTGGAGGGCAGGGGAATCAGCCCCAGCATTTT
CDR3 protein: CSVSFGGQGNQPQHF

D gene: NA
J gene: TRBJ1-1
clone size: NA
V gene: TRBV21-1
CDR3 DNA: TGTGCCAGCAGGGGGAGACAGGGGATCAACACTGAAGCTTTCTTT
CDR3 protein: CASRGRQGINTEAFF

D gene: TRBD1
J gene: TRBJ1-2
clone size: NA
V gene: TRBV4-3
CDR3 DNA: TGCGCCAGCAGCCCCACCAGGACAGGGGACTATGGCTACACCTTC
CDR3 protein: CASSPTRTGDYGYTF

D gene: TRBD2
J gene: TRBJ2-7
clone size: few
V gene: TRBV6-2/TRBV6-3
CDR3 DNA: TGTGCCAGCAGACAACTAGCGGGAGTAGCCTACGAGCAGTACTTC
CDR3 protein: CASRQLAGVAYEQYF

D gene: TRBD1
J gene: TRBJ1-1
clone size: NA
V gene: TRBV24-1
CDR3 DNA: TGTGCCACCAGTGATGCCCGGACAGGGATGACTGAAGCTTTCTTT
CDR3 protein: CATSDARTGMTEAFF

D gene: TRBD2
J gene: TRBJ2-1
clone size: NA
V gene: TRBV5-1
CDR3 DNA: TGCGCCAGCAGCTTGGAAAGCAGCCACGGTTATAGCGGGAGGGCCAACAATGAGCAGTTCTTC
CDR3 protein: CASSLESSHGYSGRANNEQFF

D gene: TRBD2
J gene: TRBJ2-3
clone size: many
V gene: TRBV4-2
CDR3 DNA: TGTGCCAGCAGCCCGGGACTAGCGGGAGGAGATACGCAGTATTTT
CDR3 protein: CASSPGLAGGDTQYF

D gene: TRBD2
J gene: TRBJ2-4
clone size: few
V gene: TRBV27
CDR3 DNA: TGTGCCAGCAGTTTATCCCCGGGAGGGTTAGAAAACATTCAGTACTTC
CDR3 protein: CASSLSPGGLENIQYF

D gene: TRBD2
J gene: TRBJ2-7
clone size: few
V gene: TRBV7-2
CDR3 DNA: TGTGCCAGCAGCTTACGACTAGCGGGAGGATCCGAGCAGTACTTC
CDR3 protein: CASSLRLAGGSEQYF

D gene: TRBD2
J gene: TRBJ2-7
clone size: NA
V gene: TRBV7-6
CDR3 DNA: TGTGCCAGCAGTCGGGGAGGGTACTACGAGCGGTACTTC
CDR3 protein: CASSRGGYYERYF